Sequencing of this T cell receptor (beta chain) was carried out in a study of T cells expressing NK-cell markers. Germline CDR1 and CDR2: GTSNPN and SVGIG (reference sequence). This CDR3 is 12 amino acids long. TCRdb reworked the 5' RACE reads into one entry per CDR3 protein, no DNA. The sample data list just under 150,000 distinct CDR3 sequences. Material: blood T cells: a sorted CD56 or NKG2C T cell subset, CD4+ or CD8+ T cells, or bulk PBMC T cells (not recorded which). This rearrangement joins TRBV30 to TRBJ2-1; TCRdb's D call of TRBD1 is untestable without DNA. This TCR came from a man younger than 35 in good health. This chain's CDR3 is CAWSVVRDEQFF.